This TCR beta chain came from a study of T cells in Graves' hyperthyroidism and ophthalmopathy. The V gene end was trimmed by 6 bases and the J gene end by 5 bases; junction bases not matched to a gene: 11. The length of the CDR3 is 16 residues. Looked up from germline, CDR1 is SNHLY and CDR2 is FYNNEI. TCR beta CDR3 regions were amplified from RNA transcripts. First-round RT-PCR of the TCR CDR3 relied on the HTBI primer set. TCRdb processed the multiplex PCR reads anew with MiXCR; each CDR3 protein has one entry. This sample has 300,000 to 450,000 distinct CDR3 sequences, with around 14% found just once. If no ophthalmopathy progression occurred within 18 months, Graves' hyperthyroidism was stable. Participants, patients aged 18 to 65, had newly diagnosed hyperthyroidism with a duration under 2 months.

V gene TRBV2 combines with J gene TRBJ2-7; 12 bases are shared with TRBD1. This clonotype originated in a woman aged 25 to 39 with Graves' hyperthyroidism. The sample was blood. CDR3 sequence reads: CASRAGTGGANHEQYF. The CDR3 DNA sequence: TGTGCCAGCAGGGCCGGGACAGGGGGCGCAAACCACGAGCAGTACTTC.